This is a list of T cell receptor beta chains from one sample in a study of cytomegalovirus exposure and HLA in healthy donors. Data came from immunoSEQ multiplex PCR; TCRdb stores just in-frame clones and leaves some out. This sample has around 110,000 clones, with roughly three quarters found just once. The specimen was PBMCs. Receptor source: a man aged 25-45 years in good health and CMV-seropositive. Each CDR3 is given with its conserved first and last residue. Each record gives: clone size, D gene, V gene, J gene, CDR3 protein, CDR3 DNA. A D gene is named only where the DNA matches it firmly. Clone size is given for some rows only: seen once, a few or many times, or a class if the clone is expanded.

size: once; D: TRBD1; V: TRBV18; J: TRBJ2-7; CDR3: CASSPPATGGIYEQYF; DNA: TGTGCCAGCTCACCACCTGCTACAGGGGGGATTTACGAGCAGTACTTC
size: NA; D: TRBD2; V: TRBV5-4; J: TRBJ2-7; CDR3: CASSLPLAGGSYEQYF; DNA: TGTGCCAGCAGCTTGCCGCTAGCGGGAGGTTCCTACGAGCAGTACTTC
size: NA; D: TRBD2; V: TRBV6-5; J: TRBJ2-7; CDR3: CASRTAGGFDEQYF; DNA: TGTGCCAGCAGGACAGCGGGGGGGTTCGACGAGCAGTACTTC
size: NA; D: TRBD1; V: TRBV30; J: TRBJ2-5; CDR3: CAWKRNRGHQETQYF; DNA: TGTGCCTGGAAGAGGAACAGGGGACACCAAGAGACCCAGTACTTC
size: NA; D: NA; V: TRBV30; J: TRBJ1-2; CDR3: CAWSVKWASRDYTF; DNA: TGTGCCTGGAGTGTAAAGTGGGCTAGCAGAGACTACACCTTC
size: once; D: NA; V: TRBV7-6; J: TRBJ2-7; CDR3: CASSLSRENEQYF; DNA: TGTGCCAGCAGCCTAAGTAGGGAGAACGAGCAGTACTTC
size: NA; D: NA; V: TRBV5-5; J: TRBJ1-2; CDR3: CASSLAGSGNHGYTF; DNA: TGTGCCAGCAGCTTGGCCGGATCGGGGAACCATGGCTACACCTTC
size: few; D: TRBD2; V: TRBV2; J: TRBJ2-3; CDR3: CASSVPSGGTDTQYF; DNA: TGTGCCAGCAGTGTCCCCAGCGGGGGAACAGATACGCAGTATTTT
size: NA; D: NA; V: TRBV19; J: TRBJ2-4; CDR3: CASTPFPGINIQYF; DNA: TGTGCCAGTACCCCATTCCCAGGGATCAACATTCAGTACTTC
size: NA; D: NA; V: TRBV27; J: TRBJ2-7; CDR3: CASGERGFVEQYF; DNA: TGTGCCAGCGGAGAGCGAGGTTTCGTCGAGCAGTACTTC
size: NA; D: TRBD2; V: TRBV11-3; J: TRBJ2-6; CDR3: CASSFGASGRSGANVLTF; DNA: TGTGCCAGCAGCTTCGGGGCTAGCGGGAGGTCAGGGGCCAACGTCCTGACTTTC
size: NA; D: TRBD1; V: TRBV2; J: TRBJ2-2; CDR3: CASSRGGPGELFF; DNA: TGTGCCAGCAGTCGAGGGGGCCCGGGGGAGCTGTTTTTT
size: NA; D: TRBD2; V: TRBV19; J: TRBJ2-2; CDR3: CASSMGLTSGSNGELFF; DNA: TGTGCCAGTAGTATGGGTCTGACTAGCGGGAGTAACGGGGAGCTGTTTTTT
size: once; D: NA; V: TRBV14; J: TRBJ2-3; CDR3: CASSQAREALFFSTDTQYF; DNA: TGTGCCAGCAGCCAAGCGAGGGAGGCCCTCTTCTTTAGCACAGATACGCAGTATTTT
size: NA; D: NA; V: TRBV29-1; J: TRBJ2-3; CDR3: CSVGGPSTDTQYF; DNA: TGCAGCGTTGGGGGGCCTAGCACAGATACGCAGTATTTT
size: once; D: NA; V: TRBV4-3; J: TRBJ1-4; CDR3: CASSQVSGVSNEKLFF; DNA: TGCGCCAGCAGCCAAGTATCAGGGGTATCTAATGAAAAACTGTTTTTT
size: NA; D: NA; V: TRBV5-4; J: TRBJ1-2; CDR3: CATNAGFRYGYTF; DNA: TGTGCCACCAATGCAGGGTTTCGTTATGGCTACACCTTC
size: NA; D: NA; V: TRBV28; J: TRBJ2-5; CDR3: CASSLGGLQETQYF; DNA: TGTGCCAGCAGTTTAGGCGGACTGCAAGAGACCCAGTACTTC
size: NA; D: TRBD2; V: TRBV4-1; J: TRBJ2-7; CDR3: CASSPLAGGMKEQYF; DNA: TGCGCCAGCAGCCCTCTAGCGGGAGGGATGAAAGAGCAGTACTTC
size: NA; D: NA; V: TRBV7-9; J: TRBJ2-1; CDR3: CSSGLYRDSEFF; DNA: TGTTCCAGCGGGCTCTATCGGGACTCCGAGTTCTTC
size: once; D: NA; V: TRBV19; J: TRBJ2-1; CDR3: CASSGRRNEQFF; DNA: TGTGCCAGTAGCGGGAGAAGGAATGAGCAGTTCTTC
size: NA; D: NA; V: TRBV10-1; J: TRBJ1-2; CDR3: CASSASQGYYGYTF; DNA: TGCGCCAGCAGTGCCTCACAGGGTTACTATGGCTACACCTTC
size: few; D: NA; V: TRBV6-1; J: TRBJ2-6; CDR3: CASSVSPGANVLTF; DNA: TGTGCCAGCAGTGTTAGCCCTGGGGCCAACGTCCTGACTTTC
size: NA; D: NA; V: TRBV27; J: TRBJ1-2; CDR3: CASSFGGSSGYTF; DNA: TGTGCCAGCAGTTTCGGGGGTTCGTCAGGCTACACCTTC
size: NA; D: NA; V: TRBV6-5; J: TRBJ2-5; CDR3: CASSYDNQETQYF; DNA: TGTGCCAGCAGTTACGACAACCAAGAGACCCAGTACTTC
size: few; D: TRBD2; V: TRBV11-3; J: TRBJ2-1; CDR3: CASSLSLAGEPYNEQFF; DNA: TGTGCCAGCAGCTTAAGTCTAGCGGGGGAACCCTACAATGAGCAGTTCTTC
size: NA; D: NA; V: TRBV29-1; J: TRBJ2-5; CDR3: CSVGLSVRAGTQYF; DNA: TGCAGCGTCGGATTGTCGGTGCGGGCAGGGACCCAGTACTTC
size: NA; D: TRBD1; V: TRBV5-1; J: TRBJ2-7; CDR3: CASSLVTGPSYEQYF; DNA: TGCGCCAGCAGCTTGGTGACAGGGCCATCCTACGAGCAGTACTTC
size: NA; D: NA; V: TRBV9; J: TRBJ1-1; CDR3: CASSNEAGERTEAFF; DNA: TGTGCCAGCAGCAACGAGGCCGGGGAAAGGACTGAAGCTTTCTTT
size: NA; D: NA; V: TRBV7-9; J: TRBJ2-7; CDR3: CASSPHRRQKHEQYF; DNA: TGTGCCAGCAGCCCGCACCGCCGACAAAAACACGAGCAGTACTTC
size: NA; D: TRBD1; V: TRBV6-1; J: TRBJ2-7; CDR3: CASSDTGTGWGEQYF; DNA: TGTGCCAGCAGTGATACCGGGACAGGGTGGGGCGAGCAGTACTTC
size: once; D: NA; V: TRBV6-1; J: TRBJ1-5; CDR3: CASTRHGAINQPQHF; DNA: TGTGCCAGCACCCGACATGGGGCAATCAATCAGCCCCAGCATTTT
size: NA; D: NA; V: TRBV5-4; J: TRBJ1-1; CDR3: CASKRAGDTEAFF; DNA: TGTGCCAGCAAACGGGCGGGGGACACTGAAGCTTTCTTT
size: NA; D: NA; V: TRBV5-4; J: TRBJ2-3; CDR3: CASSRSRGGTDTQYF; DNA: TGTGCCAGCAGCCGGTCGAGGGGGGGGACAGATACGCAGTATTTT
size: NA; D: NA; V: TRBV4-2; J: TRBJ2-7; CDR3: CASSQVGQGGHEQYF; DNA: TGTGCCAGCAGCCAAGTGGGCCAGGGGGGTCACGAGCAGTACTTC
size: once; D: TRBD2; V: TRBV5-4; J: TRBJ2-1; CDR3: CASSLKLAGAGSYNEQFF; DNA: TGTGCCAGCAGCTTGAAACTAGCGGGGGCAGGCTCCTACAATGAGCAGTTCTTC
size: few; D: NA; V: TRBV28; J: TRBJ2-2; CDR3: CASSLEGIPNTGELFF; DNA: TGTGCCAGCAGTTTGGAGGGAATCCCTAACACCGGGGAGCTGTTTTTT
size: NA; D: TRBD1; V: TRBV7-2; J: TRBJ2-6; CDR3: CASRYTGVISGANVLTF; DNA: TGTGCCAGCAGGTACACAGGGGTGATCTCTGGGGCCAACGTCCTGACTTTC